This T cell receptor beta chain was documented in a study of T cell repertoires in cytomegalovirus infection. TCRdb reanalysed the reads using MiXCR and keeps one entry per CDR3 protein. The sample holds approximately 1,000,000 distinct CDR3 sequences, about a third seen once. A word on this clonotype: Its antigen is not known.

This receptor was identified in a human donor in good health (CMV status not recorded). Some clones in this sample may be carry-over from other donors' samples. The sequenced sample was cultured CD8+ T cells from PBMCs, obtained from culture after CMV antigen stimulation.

The CDR3 region has the DNA TGTGCCAGCAGCCCCCCGACAAGCCGGAACAATCAGCCCCAGCATTTT. Its translation: CASSPPTSRNNQPQHF. The chain carries TRBV28 and TRBJ1-5; no firm D call. The CDR3 totals 16 residues. V was trimmed by 6 bases and J by 3 bases, leaving 18 bases between them. The germline CDR1 and CDR2 sequences are MDHEN and SYDVKM.